Below, 25 T cell receptor beta chains from the same sample are listed, as sequenced in a study of T-cell memory formation after mild COVID-19. From the 5' RACE reads, TCRdb called clonotypes with MiXCR, one entry per CDR3 protein. The table has around 200,000 distinct CDR3 sequences, roughly 17% seen once. Sequencing was done on a sample of PBMCs or a T cell subset sorted from them (not recorded which). These TCRs come from an adult woman who had mild COVID-19 (a few samples of this study predate the infection). Cell type and time point are not known.

This clonotype was observed a few times. This chain connects TRBV5-1 to TRBJ2-3; TRBD2 aligns across 8 bases. The V gene's germline CDR1 is SGHRS and CDR2 YFSETQ. The CDR3 runs to 16 residues. The junction had 9 bases not matched to a gene; V was cut back by 1 base and J by 5 bases. CDR3 sequence (DNA): TGCGCCAGCAGCTTGTGGGGAAGCGGGAGAGAAGATACGCAGTATTTT. It yields the protein CASSLWGSGREDTQYF.

V and J are TRBV7-6 and TRBJ2-7, with TRBD2 matching 7 bases. From germline, CDR1 is SGHVS and CDR2 FNYEAQ. With 5 bases clipped from V and 3 bases from J, the junction kept 7 bases outside the gene matches. The CDR3 has 14 residues. Written as DNA, the CDR3 is TGTGCCAGCAGCCCTGGTCGCGGGGGCTACGAGCAGTACTTC. This gives the protein CASSPGRGGYEQYF.

This clonotype was counted at least ten times. V gene TRBV5-8 combines with J gene TRBJ2-3; the match to TRBD2 covers 11 bases. From germline, CDR1 is SGHTS and CDR2 YDEGEE. Trimming removed 4 bases from V and 3 bases from J; junction bases left unmatched: 7. CDR3 length: 16 amino acids. The CDR3 sequence is CASSPLAGGVTDTQYF. In DNA, the CDR3 is TGTGCCAGCAGCCCGTTAGCGGGAGGGGTAACAGATACGCAGTATTTT.

There are a few counts of this clonotype. The rearrangement joins TRBV7-2 to TRBJ2-3; tentative D call: TRBD2 (5 bases). Trimming removed 1 base at V and 1 base at J, with 9 bases between. This CDR3 contains 15 residues. CDR1 is SGHTA, CDR2 FQGNSA, per germline. CDR3 region: CASSLGGVGTDTQYF. In DNA, the CDR3 is TGTGCCAGCAGCTTAGGGGGAGTAGGCACAGATACGCAGTATTTT.

The CDR3 sequence is CSARVMGTYSNQPQHF. Written as DNA, the CDR3 is TGCAGTGCTAGAGTGATGGGGACTTATAGCAATCAGCCCCAGCATTTT. The rearrangement uses TRBV20-1 and TRBJ1-5, with D perhaps TRBD1 (5 bases). The CDR3 spans 16 residues. Trimming took 1 base from V and 0 from J, leaving 13 bases between them. Germline V gives CDR1 DFQATT, CDR2 SNEGSKA (reference sequence).

This clonotype has just a few counts. The chain is built from TRBV7-9 and TRBJ2-1; a possible D gene is TRBD1 (5 bases). The V end lost 5 bases, the J end lost 6 bases, and 8 bases lay between the germline ends. Germline V gives CDR1 SEHNR, CDR2 FQNEAQ (reference sequence). The CDR3 has 12 amino acids. The DNA for the CDR3 is TGTGCCAGCAGCGGGGCTGTCAATGAGCAGTTCTTC. Translation: CASSGAVNEQFF.

The chain uses TRBV5-1 and TRBJ2-5; 10 bases map to TRBD2. CDR1 and CDR2 (germline): SGHRS, YFSETQ. Losses at the gene ends were 6 bases for V and 5 bases for J; bases not matched to a gene: 4. CDR3 length: 13 amino acids. Here the CDR3 reads CASTSGSAETQYF. The CDR3 nucleotides are TGCGCCAGCACTAGCGGGAGTGCCGAGACCCAGTACTTC. Combining the CDR3 with reference TRBV5-1 and TRBJ2-5 gives the whole variable domain KAGVTQTPRYLIKTRGQQVTLSCSPISGHRSVSWYQQTPGQGLQFLFEYFSETQRNKGNFPGRFSGRQFSNSRSEMNVSTLELGDSALYLCASTSGSAETQYFGPGTRLLVL.

This clonotype has a handful of counts. The CDR3: CASSRLRDRERAEAFF. DNA of the CDR3: TGTGCCAGCAGTCGACTTCGGGACAGGGAACGGGCTGAAGCTTTCTTT. This chain uses TRBV27 with TRBJ1-1, with 9 bases lining up with TRBD1. The germline V gene encodes CDR1 MNHEY and CDR2 SMNVEV (reference sequence). V lost 5 bases to trimming and J lost 6 bases; unmatched junction nucleotides: 13. This CDR3 is 16 amino acids long.

In this sample, this clonotype turned up a few times. The chain uses TRBV5-1 and TRBJ2-3, with 7 positions matching TRBD2. The CDR3 totals 16 residues. The germline gives CDR1 SGHRS, CDR2 YFSETQ. Trimming at V came to 2 bases and at J to 2 bases, leaving 8 bases not matched to a gene. This chain's CDR3 is CASSFSLADYTDTQYF. The CDR3 bases are TGCGCCAGCAGCTTCTCGCTAGCGGATTACACAGATACGCAGTATTTT.

Many counts were recorded for this clonotype. The rearrangement links TRBV5-1 to TRBJ1-2; D not resolved. V gave up 4 bases and J gave up 2 bases, with 12 bases separating them. This CDR3 spans 14 amino acids. Germline CDR1 SGHRS, CDR2 YFSETQ. The DNA of the CDR3 is TGCGCCAGCAGCCCCGGATTAATCAACTATGGCTACACCTTC. This codes for CASSPGLINYGYTF.

The V gene is TRBV20-1, the J gene TRBJ2-7; TRBD2 might be the D (5 bases). The V end lost 5 bases, the J end lost 0 bases, and 17 bases lay between the germline ends. In germline, CDR1 is DFQATT, CDR2 SNEGSKA (reference sequence). CDR3 length: 15 residues. CDR3 protein: CSAGVPGSLSYEQYF. For the CDR3, the DNA is TGCAGTGCTGGAGTACCGGGAAGCCTCTCCTACGAGCAGTACTTC.

V is TRBV29-1 and J is TRBJ1-1; D not certain. Germline values: CDR1 SQVTM, CDR2 ANQGSEA. CDR3 length equals 11 residues. With 7 bases removed from V and 1 base from J, the gap between germline ends came to 7 bases. CDR3 bases: TGCAGCGCCTCAGAGAACACTGAAGCTTTCTTT. This sequence encodes CSASENTEAFF.

J is TRBJ2-3 and V is TRBV20-1, with D tentatively TRBD2 (5 bases). Between the trimmed V and J ends, which lost 2 bases and 7 bases, there was a span of 19 bases. From germline, CDR1 is DFQATT and CDR2 SNEGSKA (reference sequence). CDR3 length: 15 amino acids. CDR3: CSARPPADGRNTQYF. The CDR3 DNA is TGCAGTGCTAGACCCCCAGCGGACGGCAGGAATACGCAGTATTTT.

The chain uses TRBV24-1 and TRBJ2-2; D perhaps matches TRBD1 (6 bases). The CDR3 is made up of 14 amino acids. V lost 6 bases and J lost 8, with 15 bases in between. The germline CDR1 and CDR2 sequences are KGHDR and SFDVKD. DNA of the CDR3: TGTGCCACCAGTATATCAACAGGGAGTGGGGAGCTGTTTTTT. It is translated as CATSISTGSGELFF.

The chain has TRBV13 and TRBJ2-7; TRBD2 agrees at 14 bases. CDR1 is PRHDT, CDR2 FYEKMQ, per germline (reference sequence). The CDR3 length is 14 residues. The V and J ends lost 8 bases and 7 bases, in that order; junction bases with no gene match: 7. The chain's CDR3 is CASGPGLAGAEQYF. The CDR3 nucleotides are TGTGCCAGCGGACCGGGACTAGCGGGAGCTGAGCAGTACTTC.

This clonotype has only a few counts. This chain links TRBV5-1 with TRBJ2-5, with 12 bases identical to TRBD2. This CDR3 region has 14 residues. Germline CDR1 reads SGHRS; CDR2 reads YFSETQ. J was trimmed by 5 bases and V by 4 bases; bases with no gene match: 3. The CDR3 DNA sequence: TGCGCCAGCAGCCCCGGGACTAGCGGGGAGACCCAGTACTTC. Translated: CASSPGTSGETQYF.

This clonotype was recorded a few times. The J gene is TRBJ2-1, the V gene TRBV5-6; D is uncertain. Germline loops: CDR1 SGHDT, CDR2 YYEEEE. This CDR3 is built from 13 residues. Trimming pared 4 bases from V and 6 bases from J, leaving 11 bases between. CDR3 in DNA: TGTGCCAGCAGCAACGAACGGTTCAATGAGCAGTTCTTC. Translation: CASSNERFNEQFF.

The chain combines TRBV30 with TRBJ2-3; D unresolved. The CDR3 is 13 residues long. V lost 4 bases, J lost 3 bases, and 11 bases lay in between. The germline V gene has CDR1 GTSNPN and CDR2 SVGIG (reference sequence). DNA of the CDR3: TGTGCCTGGAACTGGCTACTGACAGATACGCAGTATTTT. It yields the protein CAWNWLLTDTQYF.

This chain connects TRBV12-3 or TRBV12-4 to TRBJ1-2; 11 bases line up with TRBD1. CDR3 length: 15 residues. Losses at the gene ends were 5 bases for V and 6 bases for J; bases not matched to a gene: 8. Written as DNA, the CDR3 is TGTGCCAGCAGTCTCCGCCGGACAGGGGGCAATGGCTACACCTTC. Protein: CASSLRRTGGNGYTF.

This chain joins TRBV19 and TRBJ2-2, with 8 bases that match TRBD1. Germline-derived CDR1 and CDR2 are LNHDA and SQIVND (reference sequence). The CDR3 is 16 residues long. J lost 5 bases, V lost 3 bases, and 8 bases had no gene match. CDR3 bases: TGTGCCAGTAGTATTGGCGGCAGGGGGCCAACCGGGGAGCTGTTTTTT. Translated, it gives CASSIGGRGPTGELFF.

The chain uses TRBV15 and TRBJ2-7; D gene unclear. Germline V lookup: CDR1 LNHNV, CDR2 YYDKDF (reference sequence). V was shortened by 0 bases and J by 6 bases, with 9 bases between the two germline ends. This CDR3 is 13 amino acids long. For the CDR3, the DNA is TGTGCCACCAGCAGAGATCTCACCCGCGAGCAGTACTTC. It is translated as CATSRDLTREQYF.

The chain employs TRBV5-3 and TRBJ1-2; the D is unclear. TRBV5-3 is an open reading frame, and its role is uncertain. V lost 5 bases, J lost 4 bases, and 15 bases lay in between. This CDR3 has 14 residues. CDR3 bases: TGTGCCAGAAGTCCGCAACGGGAGATCTATGGCTACACCTTC. It codes for CARSPQREIYGYTF.

V is TRBV18 and J is TRBJ2-5; 10 bases align to TRBD2. V shed 6 bases and J 4 bases; nucleotides not matched to a gene: 8. Germline CDR1 and CDR2: KGHSH and LQKENI. The CDR3 runs to 15 residues. The CDR3 DNA follows: TGTGCCAGCTCCTCCGCTAGCGGGAGAGGAGAGACCCAGTACTTC. It translates to CASSSASGRGETQYF.

The chain links TRBV3-1 to TRBJ2-2; no reliable D call. This CDR3 is built from 14 residues. The V gene lost 5 bases and the J gene lost 2 bases, with 9 bases spanning the gap. Germline loops: CDR1 LGHDT, CDR2 YNNKEL (reference sequence). CDR3 amino acids: CASSERSNTGELFF. The CDR3 bases are TGTGCCAGCAGCGAGAGGAGCAACACCGGGGAGCTGTTTTTT.

V usage is TRBV7-9 and J usage is TRBJ2-3; 8 bases map to TRBD1. The V and J ends lost 5 bases and 10 bases, in that order; junction bases with no gene match: 14. The germline V gene encodes CDR1 SEHNR and CDR2 FQNEAQ (reference sequence). The CDR3 extends over 15 amino acids. CDR3 sequence: CASSLTGQDINAQYF. In nucleotides, the CDR3 is TGTGCCAGCAGCCTAACGGGACAGGACATCAATGCGCAGTATTTT.